This T cell receptor (beta chain) comes out of a study of T-cell memory formation after mild COVID-19. Trimming cost V 3 bases and J 1 base, with 12 bases left between them. Germline CDR1 and CDR2: DFQATT and SNEGSKA (reference sequence). The CDR3 totals 14 residues. TCRdb used MiXCR to reprocess the 5' RACE reads, holding one entry per CDR3 protein. The table includes 58,000 or so distinct CDR3 sequences, 28% detected once. Input material: PBMCs or a T cell subset sorted from them (not recorded which). This TCR came from a man between 18 and 29 years old who had mild COVID-19 (a few samples of this study predate the infection). Cell type and time point are not known. The chain carries TRBV20-1 and TRBJ2-5; D gene unclear. This chain's CDR3 is CSASGLDIQETQYF. DNA for the CDR3: TGCAGTGCTAGCGGTCTAGACATCCAAGAGACCCAGTACTTC.